This T cell receptor beta chain was captured in a study of shared clonotypes between healthy human individuals. Study-wide findings and caveats: Estimated richness was generally greater in naive than memory subsets. Clonotype sharing among the donors was expected to vary with sequencing depth.

Points on this clone: What it binds is unknown.

Several immunoSEQ plates received, in even portions, the genomic DNA of each subset. This table comes from immunoSEQ multiplex PCR, and its TCRdb copy is limited to in-frame clones, with some not included. The sample holds about 2 million clones, roughly 94% seen once. The CDR3 runs to 13 residues. Germline CDR1 and CDR2: LNHNV and YYDKDF (reference sequence). The V gene lost 5 bases and the J gene lost 3 bases, with 11 bases spanning the gap. Positive CCR7 selection of CD45RO-negative cells yielded the naive CD8 cells, and terminally differentiated effector memory CD45RA+ cells were excluded. Free of recent acute infections or vaccinations, the donors were healthy HIV-negative adults.

This rearrangement joins TRBV15 to TRBJ2-7, with TRBD1 as a possible D gene (5 bases). Sequencing input: naive CD8+ T cells sorted from blood. This clonotype originated in a man between 18 and 29 years old in good health. The CDR3 protein is CATSPWQGYEQYF. CDR3 DNA: TGTGCCACCAGCCCATGGCAGGGCTACGAGCAGTACTTC.